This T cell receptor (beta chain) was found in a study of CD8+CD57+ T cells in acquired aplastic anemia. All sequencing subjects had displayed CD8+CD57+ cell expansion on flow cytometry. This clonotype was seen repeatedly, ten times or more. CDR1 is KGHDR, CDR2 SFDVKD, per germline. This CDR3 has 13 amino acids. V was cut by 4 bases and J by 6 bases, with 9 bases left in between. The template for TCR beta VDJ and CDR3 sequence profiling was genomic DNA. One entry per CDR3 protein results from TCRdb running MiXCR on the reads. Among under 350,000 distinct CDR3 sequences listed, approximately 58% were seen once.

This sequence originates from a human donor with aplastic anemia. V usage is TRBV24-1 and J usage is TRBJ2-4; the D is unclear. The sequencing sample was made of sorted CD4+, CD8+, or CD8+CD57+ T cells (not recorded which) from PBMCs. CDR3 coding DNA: TGTGCCACCAGTGAAGCAGGTATAAACATTCAGTACTTC. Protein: CATSEAGINIQYF.